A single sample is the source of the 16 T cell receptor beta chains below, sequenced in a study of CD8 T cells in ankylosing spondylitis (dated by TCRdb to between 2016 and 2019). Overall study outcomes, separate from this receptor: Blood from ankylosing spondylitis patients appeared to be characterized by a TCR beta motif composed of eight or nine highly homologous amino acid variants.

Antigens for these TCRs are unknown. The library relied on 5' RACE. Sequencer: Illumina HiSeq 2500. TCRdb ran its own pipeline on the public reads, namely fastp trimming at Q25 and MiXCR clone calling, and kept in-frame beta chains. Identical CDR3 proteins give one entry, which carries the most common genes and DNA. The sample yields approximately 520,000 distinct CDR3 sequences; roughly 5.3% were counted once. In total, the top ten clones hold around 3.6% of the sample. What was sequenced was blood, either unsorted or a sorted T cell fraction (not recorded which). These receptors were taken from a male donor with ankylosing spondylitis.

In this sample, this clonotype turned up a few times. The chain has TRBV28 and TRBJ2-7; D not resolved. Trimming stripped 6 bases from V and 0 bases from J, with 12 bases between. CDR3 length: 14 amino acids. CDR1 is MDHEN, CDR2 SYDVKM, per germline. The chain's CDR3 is CASSFLERSYEQYF. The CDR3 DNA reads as TGTGCCAGCAGCTTCTTGGAGCGCTCCTACGAGCAGTACTTC.

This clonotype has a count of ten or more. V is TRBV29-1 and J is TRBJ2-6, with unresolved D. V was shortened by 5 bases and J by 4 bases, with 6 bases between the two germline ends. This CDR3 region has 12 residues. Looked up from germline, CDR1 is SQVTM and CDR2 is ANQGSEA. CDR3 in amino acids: CSVLGGANVLTF. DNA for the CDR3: TGCAGCGTTTTGGGAGGGGCCAACGTCCTGACTTTC.

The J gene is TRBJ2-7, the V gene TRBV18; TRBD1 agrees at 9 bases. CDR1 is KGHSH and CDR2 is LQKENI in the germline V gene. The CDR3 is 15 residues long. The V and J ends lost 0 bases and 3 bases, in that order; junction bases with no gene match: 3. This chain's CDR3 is CASSPPSDRGYEQYF. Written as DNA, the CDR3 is TGTGCCAGCTCACCACCATCGGACAGGGGCTACGAGCAGTACTTC.

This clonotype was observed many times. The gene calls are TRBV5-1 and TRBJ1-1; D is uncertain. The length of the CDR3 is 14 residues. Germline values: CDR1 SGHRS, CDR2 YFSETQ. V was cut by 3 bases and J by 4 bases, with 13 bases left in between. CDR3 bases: TGCGCCAGCAGCTACCCACAAGAGGGCACTGAAGCTTTCTTT. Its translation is CASSYPQEGTEAFF.

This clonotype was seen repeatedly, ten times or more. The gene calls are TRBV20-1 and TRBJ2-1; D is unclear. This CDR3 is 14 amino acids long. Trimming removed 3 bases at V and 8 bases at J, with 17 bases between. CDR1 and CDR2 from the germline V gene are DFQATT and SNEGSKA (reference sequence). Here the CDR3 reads CSASSWKLADEQFF. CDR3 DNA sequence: TGCAGTGCTAGTAGCTGGAAGTTAGCCGATGAGCAGTTCTTC.

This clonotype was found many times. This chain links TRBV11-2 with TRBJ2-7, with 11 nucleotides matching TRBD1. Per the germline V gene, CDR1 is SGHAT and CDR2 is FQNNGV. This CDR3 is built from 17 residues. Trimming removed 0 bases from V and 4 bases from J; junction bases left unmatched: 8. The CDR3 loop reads CASSLDVWDRGSYEQYF. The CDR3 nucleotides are TGTGCCAGCAGCTTAGACGTCTGGGACAGGGGGAGTTACGAGCAGTACTTC.

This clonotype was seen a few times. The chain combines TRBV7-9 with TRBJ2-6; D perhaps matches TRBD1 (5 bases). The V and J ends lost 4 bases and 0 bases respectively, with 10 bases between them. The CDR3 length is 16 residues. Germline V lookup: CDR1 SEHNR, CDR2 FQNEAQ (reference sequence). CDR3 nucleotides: TGTGCCAGCAGCTCCAGGGCATCCTCTGGGGCCAACGTCCTGACTTTC. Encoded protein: CASSSRASSGANVLTF. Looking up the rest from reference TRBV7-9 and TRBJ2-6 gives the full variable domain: DTGVSQNPRHKITKRGQNVTFRCDPISEHNRLYWYRQTLGQGPEFLTYFQNEAQLEKSRLLSDRFSAERPKGSFSTLEIQRTEQGDSAMYLCASSSRASSGANVLTFGAGSRLTVL.

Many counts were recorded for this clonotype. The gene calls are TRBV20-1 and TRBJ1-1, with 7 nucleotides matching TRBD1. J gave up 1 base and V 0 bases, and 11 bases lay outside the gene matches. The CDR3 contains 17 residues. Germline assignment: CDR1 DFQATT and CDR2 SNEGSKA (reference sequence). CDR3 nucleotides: TGCAGTGCTAGAGATCGGGAGGGGGCCTTCCAGAACACTGAAGCTTTCTTT. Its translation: CSARDREGAFQNTEAFF.

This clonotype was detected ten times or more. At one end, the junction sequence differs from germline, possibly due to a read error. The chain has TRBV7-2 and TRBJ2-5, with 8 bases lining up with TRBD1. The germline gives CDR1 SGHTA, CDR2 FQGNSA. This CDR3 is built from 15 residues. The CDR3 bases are TGTGCCAGCAGATTAGGGACAGGTGGGGCGAGGACCCAGTACTTC. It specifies CASRLGTGGARTQYF.

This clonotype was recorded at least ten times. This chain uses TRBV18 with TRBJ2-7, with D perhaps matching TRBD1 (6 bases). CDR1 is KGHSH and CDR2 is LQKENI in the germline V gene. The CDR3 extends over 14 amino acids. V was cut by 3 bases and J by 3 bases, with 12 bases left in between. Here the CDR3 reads CASSPTPGDYEQYF. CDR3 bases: TGTGCCAGCTCACCCACCCCAGGGGACTACGAGCAGTACTTC.

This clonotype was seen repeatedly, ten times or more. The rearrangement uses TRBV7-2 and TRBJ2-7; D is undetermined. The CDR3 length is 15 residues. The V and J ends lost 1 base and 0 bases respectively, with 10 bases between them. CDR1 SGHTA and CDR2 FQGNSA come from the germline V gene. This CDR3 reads CASSLGGLSSYEQYF. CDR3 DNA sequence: TGTGCCAGCAGCTTAGGAGGCCTGAGCTCCTACGAGCAGTACTTC. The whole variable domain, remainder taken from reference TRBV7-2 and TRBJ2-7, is GAGVSQSPSNKVTEKGKDVELRCDPISGHTALYWYRQSLGQGLEFLIYFQGNSAPDKSGLPSDRFSAERTGGSVSTLTIQRTQQEDSAVYLCASSLGGLSSYEQYFGPGTRLTVT.

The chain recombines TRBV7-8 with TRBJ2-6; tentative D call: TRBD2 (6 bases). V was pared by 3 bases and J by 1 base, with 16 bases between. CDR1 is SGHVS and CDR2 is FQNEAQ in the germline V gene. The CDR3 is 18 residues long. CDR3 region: CASSFLGRGKSGANVLTF. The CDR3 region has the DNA TGTGCCAGCAGCTTCCTGGGACGGGGGAAGTCTGGGGCCAACGTCCTGACTTTC. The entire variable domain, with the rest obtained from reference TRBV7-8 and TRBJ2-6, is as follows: GAGVSQSPRYKVAKRGQDVALRCDPISGHVSLFWYQQALGQGPEFLTYFQNEAQLDKSGLPSDRFFAERPEGSVSTLKIQRTQQEDSAVYLCASSFLGRGKSGANVLTFGAGSRLTVL.

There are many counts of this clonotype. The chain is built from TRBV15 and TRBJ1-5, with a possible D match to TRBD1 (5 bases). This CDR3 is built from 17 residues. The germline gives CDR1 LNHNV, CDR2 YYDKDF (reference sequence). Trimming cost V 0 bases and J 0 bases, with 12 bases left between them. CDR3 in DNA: TGTGCCACCAGCAGAGATAGGGGCTTCTATAGCAATCAGCCCCAGCATTTT. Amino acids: CATSRDRGFYSNQPQHF. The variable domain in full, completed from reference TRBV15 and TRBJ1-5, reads DAMVIQNPRYQVTQFGKPVTLSCSQTLNHNVMYWYQQKSSQAPKLLFHYYDKDFNNEADTPDNFQSRRPNTSFCFLDIRSPGLGDTAMYLCATSRDRGFYSNQPQHFGDGTRLSIL.

CDR3 nucleotides: TGCGCCAGCAGCCACGGGCCTGCCTACGAGCAGTACTTC. Translated, it gives CASSHGPAYEQYF. The chain recombines TRBV4-1 with TRBJ2-7; no clear D. V dropped 3 bases and J dropped 2 bases, with 8 bases sitting between them. The CDR3 spans 13 residues. Germline loops: CDR1 MGHRA, CDR2 YSYEKL.

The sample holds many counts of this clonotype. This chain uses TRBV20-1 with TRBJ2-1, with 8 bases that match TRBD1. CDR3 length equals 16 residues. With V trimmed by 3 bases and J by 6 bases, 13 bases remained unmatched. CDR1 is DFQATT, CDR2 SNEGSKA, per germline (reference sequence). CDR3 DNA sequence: TGCAGTGCTAGTTGGGCAGGGGGCGTGGGGGTCAATGAGCAGTTCTTC. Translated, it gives CSASWAGGVGVNEQFF.

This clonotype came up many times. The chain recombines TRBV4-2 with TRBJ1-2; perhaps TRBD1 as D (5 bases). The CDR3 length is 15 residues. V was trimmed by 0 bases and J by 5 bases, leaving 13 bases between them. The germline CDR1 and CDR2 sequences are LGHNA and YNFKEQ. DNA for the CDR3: TGTGCCAGCAGCCAAGATGCAGGGACCGTTTATGGCTACACCTTC. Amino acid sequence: CASSQDAGTVYGYTF.